This T cell receptor (beta chain) was captured in a study of OX40 agonist ivuxolimab in advanced cancers. About the study: Ivuxolimab doses were 0.01, 0.1, 0.3, 1.5, 3 or 10 mg/kg every 2 weeks. Of mixed ages from about 23 to 90 and averaging about 60 years, the group was about 86% male.

TCRdb's copy holds only in-frame clones and misses some; the assay was immunoSEQ multiplex PCR. In the table there are tens of thousands of clones, about 90% of which are singletons. This clone was detected only once. The CDR3 is made up of 15 amino acids. V dropped 3 bases and J dropped 6 bases, with 14 bases sitting between them. Looked up from germline, CDR1 is LNHDA and CDR2 is SQIVND (reference sequence). The J gene is TRBJ2-2, the V gene TRBV19, with no clear D. The sequence was collected from an adult with an advanced solid tumor such as melanoma, head and neck, liver or kidney cancer. This sample comprised CD4+ or CD8+ T cells sorted from blood, obtained in a trial of the OX40 agonist ivuxolimab. The CDR3 DNA follows: TGTGCCAGTAGTATTATTTTCCCGGGCGCCGGGGAGCTGTTTTTT. Encoded protein: CASSIIFPGAGELFF.